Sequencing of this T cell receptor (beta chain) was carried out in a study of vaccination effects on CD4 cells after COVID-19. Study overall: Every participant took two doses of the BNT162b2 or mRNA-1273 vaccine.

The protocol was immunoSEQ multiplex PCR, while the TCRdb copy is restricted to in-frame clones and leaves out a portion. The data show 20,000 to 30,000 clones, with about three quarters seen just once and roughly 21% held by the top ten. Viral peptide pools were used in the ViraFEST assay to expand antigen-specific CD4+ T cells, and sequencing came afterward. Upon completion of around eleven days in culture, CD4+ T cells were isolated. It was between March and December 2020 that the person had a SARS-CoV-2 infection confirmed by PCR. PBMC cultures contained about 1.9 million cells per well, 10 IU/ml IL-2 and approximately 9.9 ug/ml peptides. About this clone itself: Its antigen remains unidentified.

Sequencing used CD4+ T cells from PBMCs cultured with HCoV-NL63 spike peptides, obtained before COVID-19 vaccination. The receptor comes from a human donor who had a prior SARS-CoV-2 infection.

The CDR3 spells CASMIGIQETQYF. CDR3 nucleotide sequence: TGTGCCAGCATGATAGGGATTCAAGAGACCCAGTACTTC. The gene calls are TRBV18 and TRBJ2-5; D remains unclear. This CDR3 has 13 amino acids. Germline V gene sequence: CDR1 KGHSH, CDR2 LQKENI. The ends were cut back, 8 bases at V and 2 bases at J, with 12 bases in the middle.